A selection of T cell receptor beta chains follows, all from one sample in a study of T cells in tuberculosis. Libraries were prepared by immunoSEQ multiplex PCR; TCRdb keeps only in-frame clonotypes and omits some of them. The table has under 45,000 clones, 95% seen once. Sequencing input: PBMCs. The receptors were sampled from a donor aged 10 to 29 with latent tuberculosis or without tuberculosis infection. Each CDR3 is given with its conserved first and last residue. A D gene is named only where the DNA matches it firmly. Part of the rows lack a size; the others show once, few, many or a class for expanded clones.

J: TRBJ2-2; size: -; length: 12; D: TRBD2; V: TRBV29-1; DNA: TGCAGCGTTGAACGGGGGGCCGGGGAGCTGTTTTTT; CDR3: CSVERGAGELFF
J: TRBJ1-5; size: -; length: 12; D: -; V: TRBV28; DNA: TGTGCCAGCAGTTTCGACAGTCCCAAACGGCATTTT; CDR3: CASSFDSPKRHF
J: TRBJ2-7; size: -; length: 11; D: TRBD1; V: TRBV2; DNA: TGTGCCAGCCGGGACAGCTACGAGCAGTACTTC; CDR3: CASRDSYEQYF
J: TRBJ1-1; size: -; length: 13; D: TRBD1; V: TRBV5-1; DNA: TGCGCCAGCAGCTTGGCAGTGGGACAGGGAGCTTTCTTT; CDR3: CASSLAVGQGAFF
J: TRBJ2-3; size: -; length: 14; D: -; V: TRBV5-1; DNA: TGCGCCAGCGGATCCGGGACTTCCACAGATACGCAGTATTTT; CDR3: CASGSGTSTDTQYF
J: TRBJ2-7; size: -; length: 16; D: TRBD1; V: TRBV15; DNA: TGTGCCACCAGCAGAGTTGGGACAGGGTCTCCCTACGAGCAGTACTTC; CDR3: CATSRVGTGSPYEQYF
J: TRBJ1-1; size: -; length: 14; D: TRBD1; V: TRBV2; DNA: TGTGCCAGCAGAGAGACAGGGGGAAACACTGAAGCTTTCTTT; CDR3: CASRETGGNTEAFF
J: TRBJ2-5; size: -; length: 13; D: -; V: TRBV10-1; DNA: TGCGCCAGCAGTGAGAGACTAGGAGAGACCCAGTACTTC; CDR3: CASSERLGETQYF
J: TRBJ1-1; size: -; length: 15; D: -; V: TRBV2; DNA: TGTGCCAGCACGGGGGTTCTTATAATGAACACTGAAGCTTTCTTT; CDR3: CASTGVLIMNTEAFF
J: TRBJ2-7; size: -; length: 16; D: -; V: TRBV7-2; DNA: TGTGCCAGCAGCACACCCCGACAGGAGAACTCCTACGAGCAGTACTTC; CDR3: CASSTPRQENSYEQYF
J: TRBJ2-7; size: -; length: 12; D: -; V: TRBV30; DNA: TGTGCCTGGAGTGTGGGGGAGGTCGAGCAGTACTTC; CDR3: CAWSVGEVEQYF
J: TRBJ1-5; size: medium-sized; length: 16; D: TRBD1; V: TRBV25-1; DNA: TGTGCCAGCAGTGGGGACAGGGACCCCTTGGGGCAGCCCCAGCATTTT; CDR3: CASSGDRDPLGQPQHF
J: TRBJ2-7; size: -; length: 15; D: TRBD2; V: TRBV7-3; DNA: TGTGCCAGCAGCTTAGCAGGAGGCGGGGGGTACGAGCAGTACTTC; CDR3: CASSLAGGGGYEQYF
J: TRBJ2-1; size: -; length: 14; D: -; V: TRBV19; DNA: TGTGCCAGTAGTTCGATTGGCGGAGGGAATGAGCAGTTCTTC; CDR3: CASSSIGGGNEQFF
J: TRBJ2-7; size: once; length: 13; D: -; V: TRBV7-9; DNA: TGTGCCAGCAGCTTAGCTCGGTCCTACGAGCAGTACTTC; CDR3: CASSLARSYEQYF
J: TRBJ1-5; size: -; length: 14; D: -; V: TRBV5-1; DNA: TGCGCCAGCAGCTTGGAGGGGGGCAATCAGCCCCAGCATTTT; CDR3: CASSLEGGNQPQHF
J: TRBJ2-7; size: -; length: 15; D: -; V: TRBV19; DNA: TGTGCCAGTAGCCCACAGGGATGGAGCCCCTACGAGCAGTACTTC; CDR3: CASSPQGWSPYEQYF
J: TRBJ2-7; size: -; length: 15; D: TRBD2; V: TRBV19; DNA: TGTGCCAGTAGTATAGCGGGGGGGGCTACCTACGAGCAGTACTTC; CDR3: CASSIAGGATYEQYF
J: TRBJ1-5; size: -; length: 15; D: -; V: TRBV27; DNA: TGTGCCAGCAGACTCACAGGGAACGTCAATCAGCCCCAGCATTTT; CDR3: CASRLTGNVNQPQHF
J: TRBJ2-7; size: -; length: 13; D: TRBD1; V: TRBV29-1; DNA: TGCAGCGTGAGGACAGGGGGCAAGTACGAGCAGTACTTC; CDR3: CSVRTGGKYEQYF
J: TRBJ2-3; size: -; length: 15; D: TRBD2; V: TRBV7-2; DNA: TGTGCCAGCAGCATCGGACTAGCAGAGGCCGATACGCAGTATTTT; CDR3: CASSIGLAEADTQYF
J: TRBJ1-5; size: -; length: 15; D: -; V: TRBV28; DNA: TGTGCCAGCACTTATCCGGGGGGGGGCAATCAGCCCCAGCATTTT; CDR3: CASTYPGGGNQPQHF
J: TRBJ1-6; size: -; length: 13; D: TRBD1; V: TRBV5-1; DNA: TGCGCCAGCAGCCTGGACAGGGATTCACCCCTCCACTTT; CDR3: CASSLDRDSPLHF
J: TRBJ2-6; size: -; length: 15; D: -; V: TRBV6-5; DNA: TGTGCCAGCAGTAGACAGCGCTCTGGGGCCAACGTCCTGACTTTC; CDR3: CASSRQRSGANVLTF
J: TRBJ2-4; size: -; length: 15; D: -; V: TRBV15; DNA: TGTGCCACCGCGGCCCGGCCATTAGCCAAAAACATTCAGTACTTC; CDR3: CATAARPLAKNIQYF
J: TRBJ1-5; size: -; length: 15; D: TRBD1; V: TRBV10-2; DNA: TGCGCCAGCAATAAACAGGGGGTAGGCAATCAGCCCCAGCATTTT; CDR3: CASNKQGVGNQPQHF
J: TRBJ1-1; size: -; length: 17; D: -; V: TRBV7-9; DNA: TGTGCCAGCGGCAACCCCGGGACATTTCTTTTGAACACTGAAGCTTTCTTT; CDR3: CASGNPGTFLLNTEAFF
J: TRBJ2-3; size: -; length: 17; D: -; V: TRBV21-1; DNA: TGTGCCAGCAGCCTAGGTGGCGGGGGGCCTAGCACAGATACGCAGTATTTT; CDR3: CASSLGGGGPSTDTQYF
J: TRBJ2-7; size: -; length: 16; D: TRBD2; V: TRBV28; DNA: TGTGCCAGCAGTTTAAATCTAGCGGCGCTTTCCTACGAGCAGTACTTC; CDR3: CASSLNLAALSYEQYF
J: TRBJ2-2; size: -; length: 16; D: -; V: TRBV18; DNA: TGTGCCAGCTCATTCGACTCGTTCGCGAACACCGGGGAGCTGTTTTTT; CDR3: CASSFDSFANTGELFF
J: TRBJ1-3; size: -; length: 17; D: TRBD1; V: TRBV19; DNA: TGTGCCAGTATGGGATACCGGGACAGGGACACTGGAAACACCATATATTTT; CDR3: CASMGYRDRDTGNTIYF
J: TRBJ1-2; size: -; length: 13; D: -; V: TRBV30; DNA: TGTGCCTGGAGTATAGGAACAGGGTATGGCTACACCTTC; CDR3: CAWSIGTGYGYTF
J: TRBJ1-5; size: -; length: 17; D: TRBD1; V: TRBV28; DNA: TGTGCCAGCAGTTTGTCAGGGGGTAGTTATAGCAATCAGCCCCAGCATTTT; CDR3: CASSLSGGSYSNQPQHF
J: TRBJ2-7; size: -; length: 16; D: TRBD2; V: TRBV11-2; DNA: TGTGCCAGCAGCCCTCCGGCGGCCCCGGGAGGGGGAGAGCAGTACTTC; CDR3: CASSPPAAPGGGEQYF
J: TRBJ2-2; size: -; length: 16; D: TRBD2; V: TRBV15; DNA: TGTGCCACCAGCAGAGATTACGGGACTAGCCCCGGGGAGCTGTTTTTT; CDR3: CATSRDYGTSPGELFF
J: TRBJ2-3; size: -; length: 15; D: TRBD2; V: TRBV2; DNA: TGTGCCAGCAGTGTACTAGCGGGGTTGGGTGATACGCAGTATTTT; CDR3: CASSVLAGLGDTQYF
J: TRBJ1-1; size: -; length: 14; D: TRBD1; V: TRBV5-6; DNA: TGTGCCAGCAGCTTGGTCAGGGGGGACACTGAAGCTTTCTTT; CDR3: CASSLVRGDTEAFF
J: TRBJ1-5; size: few; length: 19; D: -; V: TRBV19; DNA: TGTGCCAGTAGTATACGGCCAGGGTGGCTCCTAGAGGGCAATCAGCCCCAGCATTTT; CDR3: CASSIRPGWLLEGNQPQHF
J: TRBJ1-6; size: -; length: 16; D: -; V: TRBV5-6; DNA: TGTGCCAGCAGCTTGGGGGGCGGGAGTTTTCGCTCACCCCTCCACTTT; CDR3: CASSLGGGSFRSPLHF
J: TRBJ2-3; size: once; length: 14; D: -; V: TRBV25-1; DNA: TGTGCCAGCAGTGAATCGCAGGGAGGAGATACGCAGTATTTT; CDR3: CASSESQGGDTQYF
J: TRBJ1-3; size: once; length: 14; D: -; V: TRBV30; DNA: TGTGCCTGGAGTCCGAGGGGAGGTGGAAACACCATATATTTT; CDR3: CAWSPRGGGNTIYF